The 18 T cell receptor beta chains in this list originate from one sample, sequenced in a study of beta chain features in type 1 diabetes. Investigators reverse transcribed all isolated RNA, so they sequenced expressed TCRB transcripts. TCRdb keeps only in-frame clones here, not all; method: immunoSEQ multiplex PCR. The sample has roughly 370,000 clones, more than 11% seen once; the top ten hold roughly 0.04%. The sample comprised naive CD4+ T cells from blood. These receptors were obtained from a man aged 25 to 40 in good health.

On this clone: The sample holds other DNA sequences that translate to the same CDR3. This chain uses TRBV7-9 with TRBJ2-2; D unclear. The V gene lost 3 bases and the J gene lost 4 bases, with 0 bases spanning the gap. Germline V gene data show CDR1 as SEHNR and CDR2 as FQNEAQ (reference sequence). The CDR3 is made up of 11 amino acids. The CDR3 DNA follows: TGTGCCAGCAGCTTCACCGGGGAGCTGTTTTTT. Translation: CASSFTGELFF.

This clone was counted between two and nine times. V and J are TRBV29-1 and TRBJ2-3; tentative D call: TRBD2 (5 bases). Trimming removed 6 bases at V and 1 base at J, with 17 bases between. The CDR3 runs 15 residues. Germline V CDR1 and CDR2: SQVTM, ANQGSEA. The CDR3 protein is CSVPGSGWGTDTQYF. CDR3 sequence (DNA): TGCAGCGTCCCCGGGTCGGGGTGGGGCACAGATACGCAGTATTTT.

The rearrangement uses TRBV5-1 and TRBJ1-2, with a tentative D call TRBD1 (5 bases). Germline V gene lookup returns CDR1 SGHRS and CDR2 YFSETQ. The CDR3 runs to 17 residues. V was pared by 0 bases and J by 6 bases, with 21 bases between. CDR3 coding DNA: TGCGCCAGCAGCTTGGTAGGCGCAGGGAAGCTTGGGGATGGCTACACCTTC. It codes for CASSLVGAGKLGDGYTF.

This rearrangement joins TRBV14 to TRBJ1-2; D unclear. Trimming shortened V by 4 bases and J by 4 bases, and 7 bases separated the two germline ends. The CDR3 contains 12 residues. The germline gives CDR1 SGHDN, CDR2 FVKESK. The CDR3 loop reads CASSPHPYGYTF. DNA for the CDR3: TGTGCCAGCAGCCCACACCCCTATGGCTACACCTTC.

The chain recombines TRBV30 with TRBJ2-1; 8 bases align to TRBD1. V lost 3 bases, J lost 7 bases, and 5 bases stayed unmatched. Per the germline V gene, CDR1 is GTSNPN and CDR2 is SVGIG (reference sequence). The CDR3 is 13 residues long. The CDR3 sequence is CAWSRGHVNEQFF. The CDR3, as DNA: TGTGCCTGGAGCAGGGGGCATGTGAATGAGCAGTTCTTC. Combining the CDR3 with reference TRBV30 and TRBJ2-1 gives the whole variable domain SQTIHQWPATLVQPVGSPLSLECTVEGTSNPNLYWYRQAAGRGLQLLFYSVGIGQISSEVPQNLSASRPQDRQFILSSKKLLLSDSGFYLCAWSRGHVNEQFFGPGTRLTVL.

J is TRBJ1-5 and V is TRBV7-2; 10 positions match TRBD1. Germline loops: CDR1 SGHTA, CDR2 FQGNSA. V shed 5 bases and J 7 bases; nucleotides not matched to a gene: 8. CDR3 length equals 15 residues. The CDR3 is CASSPPGTGDQPQHF. In DNA, the CDR3 is TGTGCCAGCAGCCCGCCCGGGACAGGGGACCAGCCCCAGCATTTT.

This clone turned up a few times. The gene calls are TRBV19 and TRBJ2-1, with D maybe TRBD2 (6 bases). The length of the CDR3 is 15 residues. With 9 bases removed from V and 5 bases from J, the gap between germline ends came to 20 bases. Germline CDR1 and CDR2: LNHDA and SQIVND (reference sequence). CDR3 DNA sequence: TGTGCCAGCAACAAGGGCGGGAACTTGAACAATGAGCAGTTCTTC. Amino acid sequence: CASNKGGNLNNEQFF.

CDR3 bases: TGTGCCAGCAGCCGAGTTGCGAAGCGGCAAGAGACCCAGTACTTC. It is translated as CASSRVAKRQETQYF. The genes are TRBV6-5 and TRBJ2-5; a possible D gene is TRBD2 (5 bases). The germline V and J ends were trimmed by 6 bases and 2 bases, with 16 bases remaining between them. The CDR3 has 15 amino acids. Germline CDR1 reads MNHEY; CDR2 reads SVGAGI.

This clone was observed a handful of times. The chain is built from TRBV6-4 and TRBJ2-7; the D gene is possibly TRBD2 (5 bases). The CDR3 contains 15 residues. The V end was cut by 8 bases, the J end by 2 bases, with 19 bases between. Looked up from germline, CDR1 is MRHNA and CDR2 is SNTAGT. CDR3 protein: CASSTPGVGAYEQYV. The CDR3 DNA reads TGTGCCAGCTCAACCCCCGGGGTCGGGGCCTACGAGCAGTACGTC.

CDR3 DNA sequence: TGTGCCAGTAGCGGGGCAAACTACAATGAGCAGTTCTTC. Translated: CASSGANYNEQFF. The chain carries TRBV27 and TRBJ2-1; 8 positions agree with TRBD2. Trimming removed 9 bases from V and 3 bases from J; junction bases left unmatched: 4. In germline, CDR1 is MNHEY, CDR2 SMNVEV (reference sequence). The CDR3 has 13 amino acids.

The CDR3 reads CASSLRGTGANVLTF. The CDR3 region has the DNA TGTGCCAGCAGCTTAAGGGGGACTGGGGCCAACGTCCTGACTTTC. The chain uses TRBV7-2 and TRBJ2-6; TRBD1 is a possible D gene (6 bases). CDR3 size: 15 residues. Trimming left V 2 bases short and J 2 bases short, with 7 bases between. The V gene's germline CDR1 is SGHTA and CDR2 FQGNSA.

The table lists this clone with a few counts. At the DNA level, this CDR3 is encoded by other sequences in the same sample as well. The gene calls are TRBV19 and TRBJ2-3, with D uncertain. This CDR3 is built from 13 residues. Germline lookup yields CDR1 LNHDA and CDR2 SQIVND (reference sequence). V was trimmed by 3 bases and J by 0 bases, leaving 4 bases between them. CDR3 nucleotide sequence: TGTGCCAGTAGTATCGCTAGCACAGATACGCAGTATTTT. The encoded protein is CASSIASTDTQYF.

This chain connects TRBV7-2 to TRBJ2-5; 9 bases are a match to TRBD1. The CDR3 consists of 16 residues. The germline gives CDR1 SGHTA, CDR2 FQGNSA. V lost 5 bases and J lost 5; bases outside the gene matches: 12. CDR3 in amino acids: CASSTGTGTFLETQYF. CDR3 nucleotide sequence: TGTGCCAGCAGCACCGGGACAGGGACGTTTCTGGAGACCCAGTACTTC.

This clone was detected only a few times. The rearrangement joins TRBV7-2 to TRBJ1-4, with D hard to call. V was cut by 6 bases and J by 4 bases, with 6 bases left in between. The CDR3 loop spans 12 amino acids. Germline V gene lookup returns CDR1 SGHTA and CDR2 FQGNSA. Here the CDR3 reads CASRKDNEKLFF. The CDR3 nucleotides read TGTGCCAGCAGAAAGGATAATGAAAAACTGTTTTTT.

This clone occurred a few times. V usage is TRBV9 and J usage is TRBJ2-5, with D possibly being TRBD1 or TRBD2 (5 bases each). V was cut by 1 base and J by 0 bases, with 16 bases left in between. The CDR3 is 17 amino acids. Germline V CDR1 and CDR2: SGDLS, YYNGEE. CDR3 loop: CASSVSWDPSYQETQYF. The CDR3 region has the DNA TGTGCCAGCAGCGTAAGTTGGGACCCTTCGTACCAAGAGACCCAGTACTTC. Supplemented by reference TRBV9 and TRBJ2-5, the full variable domain reads DSGVTQTPKHLITATGQRVTLRCSPRSGDLSVYWYQQSLDQGLQFLIQYYNGEERAKGNILERFSAQQFPDLHSELNLSSLELGDSALYFCASSVSWDPSYQETQYFGPGTRLLVL.

The gene calls are TRBV7-6 and TRBJ1-3; D not resolved. The CDR3 spans 11 residues. In germline, CDR1 is SGHVS, CDR2 FNYEAQ. The V and J ends lost 5 bases and 5 bases respectively, with 4 bases between them. The CDR3 here is CASSRRNTIYF. The CDR3, as DNA: TGTGCCAGCAGCCGTCGAAACACCATATATTTT.

This sequence joins TRBV5-1 and TRBJ2-2, with TRBD1 matching over 7 bases. The germline V gene encodes CDR1 SGHRS and CDR2 YFSETQ. V lost 7 bases to trimming and J lost 4 bases; unmatched junction nucleotides: 10. The CDR3 length is 15 residues. The CDR3 nucleotides read TGCGCCAGCCTACCCGAGGCAGGGGGCACCGGGGAGCTGTTTTTT. As protein: CASLPEAGGTGELFF.

The chain uses TRBV20-1 and TRBJ2-7; TRBD1 might be the D (6 bases). CDR1 is DFQATT, CDR2 SNEGSKA, per germline (reference sequence). The CDR3 sequence is 11 residues long. Trimming removed 6 bases from V and 7 bases from J, with 13 bases in between. CDR3: CSASRGHEQYV. For the CDR3, the DNA is TGCAGTGCCTCCCGGGGACATGAGCAGTACGTC.